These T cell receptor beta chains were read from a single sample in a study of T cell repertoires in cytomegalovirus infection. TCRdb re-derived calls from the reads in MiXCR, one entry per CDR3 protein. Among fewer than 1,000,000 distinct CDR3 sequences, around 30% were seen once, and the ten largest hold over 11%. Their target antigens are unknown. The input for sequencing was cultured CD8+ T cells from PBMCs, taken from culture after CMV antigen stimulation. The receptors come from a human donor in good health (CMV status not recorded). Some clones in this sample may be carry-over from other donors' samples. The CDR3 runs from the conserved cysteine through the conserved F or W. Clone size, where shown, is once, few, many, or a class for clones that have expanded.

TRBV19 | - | CASSPRARPIYGYTF
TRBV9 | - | CASSVERQGVSPLHF
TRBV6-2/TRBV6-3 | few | CASLDGRNTEAFF
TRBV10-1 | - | CASSESSGSGTDTQYF
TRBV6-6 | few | CASNRRGGDQPQHF
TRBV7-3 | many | CASSLSQNNEQFF
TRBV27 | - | CASSFLGSGSVNSPLHF
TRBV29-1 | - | CSVEGPTGWFSETQYF
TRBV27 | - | CASSLKGWETTFYNEQFF
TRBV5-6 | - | CTSSLTLRYNEQFF
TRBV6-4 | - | CASSAGAPENTQYF
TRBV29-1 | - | CSSTEVYGYTF
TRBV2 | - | CASSDSVYSNQPQHF
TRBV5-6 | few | CASSLAGRYEQYF
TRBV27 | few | CASTLSGGVGTEAFF
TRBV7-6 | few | CASSESPYNEQFF
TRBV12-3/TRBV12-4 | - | CSSSFPGGGGNEQFF
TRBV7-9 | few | CASSPRTGGGEAFF
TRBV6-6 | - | CASKGLAVEQYF
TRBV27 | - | CASSSPTGHGYTF
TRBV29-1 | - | CSGLTGKPYNEQFF
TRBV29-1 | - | CSVEEVREVWQFF
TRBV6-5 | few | CASSYSQMGQLFF
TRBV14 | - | CASSQDGNYRYSPLHF
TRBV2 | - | CASRYGTGITDTQYF
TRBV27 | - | CASRGQENTGELFF
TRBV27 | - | CASSSHIGERASNGYTF
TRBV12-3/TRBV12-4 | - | CASSAGTGGHQIYNEQFF
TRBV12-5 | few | CASGLTRGYGYTF